This is a list of T cell receptor beta chains from one sample in a study of response to subunit inactivated influenza vaccine. Each CDR3 protein gets one entry after TCRdb re-called the RT-PCR reads with MiXCR. The table records 300,000 to 350,000 distinct CDR3 sequences, roughly 22% of them present only once. Sequences were derived from PBMCs from blood, sampled approximately 20 months after vaccination. These receptor sequences come from a man aged 45 to 75 who received an inactivated influenza vaccine. CDR3s include the opening cysteine and the closing phenylalanine or tryptophan. D genes are given only for firm matches. Not all rows give a size; the values are once, few, many and, for expanded clones, a class.

J gene: TRBJ2-5; D gene: TRBD2; V gene: TRBV20-1; clone size: .; CDR3 DNA: TGCAGTGCGGGAGGGTGGCAGAAAGAGACCCAGTACTTC; CDR3 protein: CSAGGWQKETQYF
J gene: TRBJ1-2; D gene: .; V gene: TRBV5-6; clone size: many; CDR3 DNA: TGTGCCAGCAGCTCGAGTGGGGGGGCCCTCTATGGCTACACCTTC; CDR3 protein: CASSSSGGALYGYTF
J gene: TRBJ2-3; D gene: .; V gene: TRBV11-2; clone size: once; CDR3 DNA: TGTGCCAGCAGCTTGGGCAGGGCTAGCACAGATACGCAGTATTTT; CDR3 protein: CASSLGRASTDTQYF
J gene: TRBJ1-1; D gene: .; V gene: TRBV20-1; clone size: many; CDR3 DNA: TGCAGTGCTAGTCTCGGGACACCGAACACTGAAGCTTTCTTT; CDR3 protein: CSASLGTPNTEAFF
J gene: TRBJ2-3; D gene: TRBD1; V gene: TRBV9; clone size: few; CDR3 DNA: TGTGCCAGCAGCGGCCCAGGGGGCGACACGCAGTATTTT; CDR3 protein: CASSGPGGDTQYF
J gene: TRBJ2-7; D gene: TRBD2; V gene: TRBV7-8; clone size: .; CDR3 DNA: TGTGCCAGCAGCTTAGTGGCAGCTGCGGGGGGGGTCTACGAGCAGTACTTC; CDR3 protein: CASSLVAAAGGVYEQYF
J gene: TRBJ2-2; D gene: .; V gene: TRBV6-2/TRBV6-3; clone size: .; CDR3 DNA: TGTGCCAGCAGTCCCGGCAGGCCGGGCACCGGGGAGCTGTTTTTT; CDR3 protein: CASSPGRPGTGELFF
J gene: TRBJ2-7; D gene: TRBD1; V gene: TRBV12-3/TRBV12-4; clone size: .; CDR3 DNA: TGTGCCAGCAGCTCCACTGGACAGGGCTTTTACGAGCAGTACTTC; CDR3 protein: CASSSTGQGFYEQYF
J gene: TRBJ1-4; D gene: TRBD1; V gene: TRBV28; clone size: few; CDR3 DNA: TGTGCCAGCAGTATCTCGACAGGGAAGAATGAAAAACTGTTTTTT; CDR3 protein: CASSISTGKNEKLFF
J gene: TRBJ1-1; D gene: .; V gene: TRBV5-1; clone size: .; CDR3 DNA: TGCGCCAGCAGCACGGGCCCCACGAGGACTGAAGCTTTCTTT; CDR3 protein: CASSTGPTRTEAFF
J gene: TRBJ2-1; D gene: TRBD2; V gene: TRBV20-1; clone size: few; CDR3 DNA: TGCAGTGCTAGAGATCCCGGACTAGCAGACAATGAGCAGTTCTTC; CDR3 protein: CSARDPGLADNEQFF